The 30 T cell receptor beta chains given below trace back to one sample, sequenced in a study of T cell repertoires in aging, cancer and after chemotherapy (dated by TCRdb to between 2019 and 2020). The sequencing machine was an Illumina MiSeq. Using a mixed TRB-A/B primer pool, multiplex touch-down PCR amplified rearranged TRB sequences covering the V, D and J segments. Through fastp at Q25 and MiXCR, TCRdb rebuilt clones from the public reads, retaining in-frame beta chains. Every entry covers one CDR3 protein and lists the most common genes and DNA from its rows. The table for this sample lists about 5,600 distinct CDR3 sequences; 25% to 30% of them were counted only once. The leading ten clones occupy over 8.5% of the sample. Instead of sorted cells or RNA, genomic DNA extracted from peripheral blood served as the source for amplifying TCR beta rearrangements. The sequencing sample was made of blood. The origin of the receptors is a human donor with a solid tumor.

The J gene is TRBJ2-3, the V gene TRBV14; the D gene could be TRBD1 or TRBD2 (6 bases each). V dropped 1 base and J dropped 1 base, with 24 bases sitting between them. This CDR3 region has 20 residues. The germline V gene has CDR1 SGHDN and CDR2 FVKESK. The CDR3 sequence is CASSQARDSGAPAGTDTQYF. The CDR3 DNA reads as TGTGCCAGCAGCCAAGCCCGGGACTCGGGGGCCCCAGCGGGCACAGATACGCAGTATTTT.

The chain links TRBV7-9 to TRBJ2-7; the match to TRBD1 covers 8 bases. V dropped 0 bases and J dropped 6; count of bases not matched to a gene: 7. The CDR3 is 15 residues long. Germline CDR1 is SEHNR and CDR2 is FQNEAQ (reference sequence). The CDR3 is CASSLASGQVAEQYF. Here the CDR3 DNA reads TGTGCCAGCAGCTTAGCATCGGGACAGGTAGCCGAGCAGTACTTC.

V usage is TRBV10-2 and J usage is TRBJ2-3; D uncertain. Trimming stripped 2 bases from V and 4 bases from J, with 10 bases between. Germline V gene sequence: CDR1 WSHSY, CDR2 SAAADI. There are 14 residues in the CDR3. CDR3 nucleotides: TGCGCCAGCAGTGAGGAAGTCCCCGCAGATACGCAGTATTTT. Translating it yields CASSEEVPADTQYF.

Relative to its sample, this clonotype is medium-sized. The chain recombines TRBV6-5 with TRBJ2-5; TRBD1 agrees at 10 bases. This CDR3 has 14 residues. V gave up 4 bases and J gave up 7 bases; unmatched junction bases: 6. The germline gives CDR1 MNHEY, CDR2 SVGAGI. CDR3 sequence: CASSSGTGVGTQYF. For the CDR3, the DNA is TGTGCCAGCAGTTCCGGGACAGGGGTAGGGACCCAGTACTTC.

By share, this clonotype counts as medium-sized. The chain is built from TRBV19 and TRBJ1-3, with 10 nucleotides matching TRBD1. Germline V gene lookup returns CDR1 LNHDA and CDR2 SQIVND (reference sequence). CDR3 length equals 17 residues. The junction had 9 bases not matched to a gene; V was cut back by 5 bases and J by 2 bases. The CDR3 sequence is CASSPGQGTRTGNTIYF. The CDR3 DNA reads TGTGCCAGTAGTCCGGGACAGGGGACGAGGACTGGAAACACCATATATTTT.

This chain links TRBV5-6 with TRBJ2-1, with 7 bases that match TRBD2. The CDR3 contains 15 residues. CDR1 is SGHDT, CDR2 YYEEEE, per germline. V lost 5 bases, J lost 6 bases, and 11 bases stayed unmatched. For the CDR3, the DNA is TGTGCCAGCAGTCAAACTAGCGCCGCTTCCAATGAGCAGTTCTTC. Protein product: CASSQTSAASNEQFF. Together with reference TRBV5-6 and TRBJ2-1, the CDR3 gives the full variable domain: DAGVTQSPTHLIKTRGQQVTLRCSPKSGHDTVSWYQQALGQGPQFIFQYYEEEERQRGNFPDRFSGHQFPNYSSELNVNALLLGDSALYLCASSQTSAASNEQFFGPGTRLTVL.

On this clonotype: Sequence at one end of the junction differs from germline and may be a read error. The chain couples TRBV19 to TRBJ2-3, with 11 bases that match TRBD1. From germline, CDR1 is LNHDA and CDR2 SQIVND (reference sequence). CDR3 length equals 19 residues. The CDR3 loop reads CASSLRLASGQGVPDMQYF. CDR3 DNA: TGTGCCAGTAGTCTGCGTTTGGCCTCGGGACAGGGGGTCCCAGATATGCAGTATTTT. The full variable domain, its missing parts supplied by reference TRBV19 and TRBJ2-3, is DGGITQSPKYLFRKEGQNVTLSCEQNLNHDAMYWYRQDPGQGLRLIYYSQIVNDFQKGDIAEGYSVSREKKESFPLTVTSAQKNPTAFYLCASSLRLASGQGVPDMQYFGPGTRLTVL.

In this sample, this clonotype turned up a few times. The chain combines TRBV20-1 with TRBJ2-5; D not resolved. The CDR3 runs 11 residues. Trimming took off 5 bases at V and 5 bases at J, with 9 bases between the two ends. From germline, CDR1 is DFQATT and CDR2 SNEGSKA (reference sequence). CDR3 region: CSASKGETQYF. CDR3 coding DNA: TGCAGTGCTTCCAAAGGGGAGACCCAGTACTTC.

This clonotype qualifies as medium-sized (0.01 to 0.1%). The gene calls are TRBV29-1 and TRBJ1-2; D remains unclear. The ends were cut back, 3 bases at V and 8 bases at J, with 10 bases in the middle. The CDR3 is 11 residues long. The V gene's germline CDR1 is SQVTM and CDR2 ANQGSEA. CDR3 residues: CSVDYGWGYTF. CDR3 in DNA: TGCAGCGTTGACTACGGGTGGGGCTACACCTTC.

The chain carries TRBV24-1 and TRBJ2-2, with D perhaps assigned TRBD1 or TRBD2 (5 bases each). The V and J ends lost 4 bases and 8 bases respectively, with 16 bases between them. The CDR3 loop spans 15 amino acids. Germline values: CDR1 KGHDR, CDR2 SFDVKD. CDR3 coding DNA: TGTGCCACCAGTGACCCCCGGGGCTGGGCTGGGGAGCTGTTTTTT. Translating it yields CATSDPRGWAGELFF.

This clonotype turned up a few times. This chain links TRBV28 with TRBJ2-1; D might be TRBD2 (6 bases). The CDR3 loop spans 15 amino acids. Germline V CDR1 and CDR2: MDHEN, SYDVKM. Trimming removed 6 bases from V and 2 bases from J, with 14 bases in between. The CDR3 spells CASRSPGLTYNEQFF. In DNA, the CDR3 is TGTGCCAGCAGATCCCCGGGACTTACCTACAATGAGCAGTTCTTC.

This clonotype was counted only a few times. The V gene is TRBV20-1, the J gene TRBJ2-7, with TRBD1 matching 9 bases. Unmatched junction bases numbered 9, after V lost 3 bases and J lost 6 bases. Per germline, CDR1 DFQATT and CDR2 SNEGSKA (reference sequence). The CDR3 extends over 14 amino acids. The CDR3 coding sequence is TGCAGTGCTAGCCGCTACAGGGGGCAAGGCGAGCAGTACTTC. As protein: CSASRYRGQGEQYF.

This chain connects TRBV21-1 to TRBJ1-2; the table's D call, TRBD1, has no DNA check behind it. TRBV21-1 is listed as a pseudogene. This CDR3 has 15 residues. DNA for the CDR3: TGTGCCAAAGCTCGGGCGGACAGCATTAACTATGGCTACACCTTC. Residues: CAKARADSINYGYTF.

This clonotype is categorized as medium-sized. The chain recombines TRBV10-3 with TRBJ2-3; 9 nucleotides match TRBD2. The CDR3 spans 15 residues. The ends lost 7 bases at V and 2 bases at J; junction bases unmatched: 7. Germline V gene sequence: CDR1 ENHRY, CDR2 SYGVKD. CDR3 DNA sequence: TGTGCCATCACTCCGACTAGCGGACCCACAGATACGCAGTATTTT. Translation gives CAITPTSGPTDTQYF.

The chain recombines TRBV12-3 or TRBV12-4 with TRBJ1-5; TRBD1 matches at 10 bases. Germline trimming cut 5 bases from V and 7 bases from J; bases unmatched to any gene: 14. The CDR3 consists of 17 residues. CDR3 nucleotides: TGTGCCAGCAGTGCAACCGGGACAGGGGCTTGGATCCAGCCCCAGCATTTT. This translates into CASSATGTGAWIQPQHF.

The chain has TRBV12-3 or TRBV12-4 and TRBJ2-7; 9 bases fit TRBD2. V was pared by 6 bases and J by 2 bases, with 5 bases of the junction left unmatched. This CDR3 comprises 14 residues. In DNA, the CDR3 is TGTGCCAGCAGCCGTAGCGGGGGACCCTACGAGCAGTACTTC. Protein sequence: CASSRSGGPYEQYF.

This clonotype rates as medium-sized. This chain uses TRBV20-1 with TRBJ1-2; the D is unclear. Trimming stripped 0 bases from V and 7 bases from J, with 6 bases between. Germline-derived CDR1 and CDR2 are DFQATT and SNEGSKA (reference sequence). This CDR3 comprises 11 residues. Here the CDR3 DNA reads TGCAGTGCTAGAGAGTCGGGTGGCTACACCTTC. It encodes CSARESGGYTF.

A remark on this clonotype: The junction shows a germline mismatch at one end, possibly a read error. The chain couples TRBV6-5 to TRBJ1-6, with D tentatively TRBD1 (5 bases). Germline CDR1 reads MNHEY; CDR2 reads SVGAGI. The CDR3 extends over 18 amino acids. The CDR3 loop is CASSYWSGKSSYNPPLHF. Here the CDR3 DNA reads TGTGCCAGCAGTTACTGGTCAGGGAAGAGCTCCTATAATCCACCCCTCCACTTT.

The chain employs TRBV30 and TRBJ1-2; D might be TRBD1 (5 bases). Germline V gene lookup returns CDR1 GTSNPN and CDR2 SVGIG (reference sequence). This CDR3 comprises 15 residues. The V end lost 3 bases, the J end lost 3 bases, and 17 bases lay between the germline ends. The CDR3 here is CAWRGVLEEYYGYTF. The CDR3 DNA is TGTGCCTGGAGGGGGGTATTAGAGGAGTACTATGGCTACACCTTC. Full variable domain (outside the CDR3, taken from reference TRBV30 and TRBJ1-2): SQTIHQWPATLVQPVGSPLSLECTVEGTSNPNLYWYRQAAGRGLQLLFYSVGIGQISSEVPQNLSASRPQDRQFILSSKKLLLSDSGFYLCAWRGVLEEYYGYTFGSGTRLTVV.

This clonotype was seen a few times. The rearrangement links TRBV11-2 to TRBJ2-2; D uncertain. The V end lost 0 bases, the J end lost 2 bases, and 7 bases lay between the germline ends. The CDR3 has 15 amino acids. Germline CDR1 is SGHAT and CDR2 is FQNNGV. The CDR3 protein is CASSLDRSNTGELFF. The DNA for the CDR3 is TGTGCCAGCAGCTTAGACAGGAGTAACACCGGGGAGCTGTTTTTT. Full variable domain (missing parts from reference TRBV11-2 and TRBJ2-2): EAGVAQSPRYKIIEKRQSVAFWCNPISGHATLYWYQQILGQGPKLLIQFQNNGVVDDSQLPKDRFSAERLKGVDSTLKIQPAKLEDSAVYLCASSLDRSNTGELFFGEGSRLTVL.

By share of the sample, this clonotype is medium-sized (0.01 to 0.1%). CDR3 in DNA: TGCAGTGCTGAACAACAGGGCACTAACTATGGCTACACCTTC. Protein: CSAEQQGTNYGYTF. This chain links TRBV20-1 with TRBJ1-2; tentatively, D is TRBD1 (6 bases). CDR1 is DFQATT, CDR2 SNEGSKA, per germline (reference sequence). There are 14 residues in the CDR3. Trimming removed 5 bases from V and 0 bases from J, with 13 bases in between.

V usage is TRBV20-1 and J usage is TRBJ1-1; D remains unclear. The CDR3 runs 16 residues. The germline gives CDR1 DFQATT, CDR2 SNEGSKA (reference sequence). The V end lost 3 bases, the J end lost 4 bases, and 21 bases lay between the germline ends. The CDR3 DNA reads as TGCAGTGCTAGTCAACCCCCGGTGGGCTTCCTCACTGAAGCTTTCTTT. This encodes CSASQPPVGFLTEAFF.

There are a few counts of this clonotype. The V call is TRBV19, the J call TRBJ2-7, with D perhaps TRBD2 (6 bases). Trimming stripped 1 base from V and 6 bases from J, with 13 bases between. Germline CDR1 reads LNHDA; CDR2 reads SQIVND (reference sequence). The CDR3 has 14 amino acids. The CDR3 DNA reads as TGTGCCAGTAGTATAGCTGGGCTAGCGAGCGAGCAGTACTTC. Amino acids: CASSIAGLASEQYF.

This clonotype is labeled medium-sized. The chain employs TRBV7-2 and TRBJ2-3; TRBD1 might be the D (6 bases). Trimming left V 0 bases short and J 5 bases short, with 18 bases between. Looked up from germline, CDR1 is SGHTA and CDR2 is FQGNSA. This CDR3 spans 17 amino acids. CDR3: CASSLAAGEPGEDTQYF. DNA of the CDR3: TGTGCCAGCAGCTTAGCTGCCGGGGAACCAGGGGAAGATACGCAGTATTTT. Full variable domain (missing parts from reference TRBV7-2 and TRBJ2-3): GAGVSQSPSNKVTEKGKDVELRCDPISGHTALYWYRQSLGQGLEFLIYFQGNSAPDKSGLPSDRFSAERTGGSVSTLTIQRTQQEDSAVYLCASSLAAGEPGEDTQYFGPGTRLTVL.

J is TRBJ1-1 and V is TRBV10-3, with D possibly TRBD1 on 5 matching bases. This CDR3 spans 14 amino acids. CDR1 is ENHRY and CDR2 is SYGVKD in the germline V gene. The V and J ends lost 0 bases and 3 bases respectively, with 8 bases between them. CDR3 sequence (DNA): TGTGCCATCAGTGAGTCAGGACAATACACTGAAGCTTTCTTT. It encodes CAISESGQYTEAFF.

This clonotype was seen a handful of times. The genes are TRBV7-2 and TRBJ2-7; no clear D. Trimming removed 4 bases from V and 7 bases from J, with 14 bases in between. Germline V gene sequence: CDR1 SGHTA, CDR2 FQGNSA. The CDR3 spans 13 residues. As DNA, the CDR3 is TGTGCCAGCAGCTACTGGCCGTCCGGGGAGCAGTACTTC. The encoded protein is CASSYWPSGEQYF.

For the CDR3, the DNA is TGTGCCTGGAGTGTAATAGGGTTGAACACTGAAGCTTTCTTT. Translating gives CAWSVIGLNTEAFF. This sequence joins TRBV30 and TRBJ1-1, with D unclear. Germline V gives CDR1 GTSNPN, CDR2 SVGIG (reference sequence). V was pared by 0 bases and J by 0 bases, with 8 bases between. The CDR3 length is 14 residues.

By its share, this clonotype is medium-sized. The chain is built from TRBV20-1 and TRBJ1-1; the D is unclear. This CDR3 region has 12 residues. The germline CDR1 and CDR2 sequences are DFQATT and SNEGSKA (reference sequence). The CDR3 sequence: CSSRRTNTEAFF. For the CDR3, the DNA is TGCAGCTCCCGACGGACGAACACTGAAGCTTTCTTT.

This clonotype was counted only a few times. The chain joins TRBV28 to TRBJ2-7, with D perhaps matching TRBD2 (6 bases). The germline CDR1 and CDR2 sequences are MDHEN and SYDVKM. Trimming removed 6 bases from V and 6 bases from J, with 15 bases in between. The CDR3 is 13 residues long. This CDR3 is CASRGRPPSEQYF. In DNA, the CDR3 is TGTGCCAGCAGGGGGAGGCCCCCCAGCGAGCAGTACTTC.

This clonotype was seen a few times. The chain combines TRBV20-1 with TRBJ2-3; the D gene is possibly TRBD2 (7 bases). Germline CDR1 DFQATT, CDR2 SNEGSKA (reference sequence). V was trimmed by 0 bases and J by 1 base, leaving 11 bases between them. This CDR3 contains 15 residues. CDR3 protein: CSARDRGAGTDTQYF. The CDR3 coding sequence is TGCAGTGCTAGAGATCGGGGGGCAGGCACAGATACGCAGTATTTT.